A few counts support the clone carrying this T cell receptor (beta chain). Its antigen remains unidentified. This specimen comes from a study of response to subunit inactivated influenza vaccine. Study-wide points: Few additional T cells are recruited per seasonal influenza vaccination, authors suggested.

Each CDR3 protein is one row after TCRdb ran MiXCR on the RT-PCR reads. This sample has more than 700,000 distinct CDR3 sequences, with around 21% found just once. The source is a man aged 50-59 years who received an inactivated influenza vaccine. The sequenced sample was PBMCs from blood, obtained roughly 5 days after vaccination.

CDR3 bases: TGCGCCAGCAGCCAAGAAGAGGGGTTGAACACTGAAGCTTTCTTT. This encodes CASSQEEGLNTEAFF. V is TRBV4-1 and J is TRBJ1-1; maybe TRBD1 (5 bases). Trimming shortened V by 0 bases and J by 0 bases, and 8 bases separated the two germline ends. Germline loops: CDR1 MGHRA, CDR2 YSYEKL. The CDR3 extends over 15 amino acids.